The 21 T cell receptor beta chains reported below all come from one sample, sequenced in a study of beta chain features in type 1 diabetes. Every isolated RNA sample was fully reverse transcribed, so sequencing captured expressed TCRB transcripts. The table came from immunoSEQ multiplex PCR; TCRdb's copy has only in-frame clones and leaves some out. Here the sample spans about 350,000 clones, about 18% being singletons. The specimen was naive CD4+ T cells from blood. The source is a woman in her late teens or twenties in good health.

As DNA, the CDR3 is TGCAGCGTAGGGACAAATATGAACACTGAAGCTTTCTTT. Protein sequence: CSVGTNMNTEAFF. The rearrangement joins TRBV29-1 to TRBJ1-1, with D perhaps matching TRBD1 (6 bases). CDR1 and CDR2 (germline): SQVTM, ANQGSEA. V lost 6 bases and J 0 bases, leaving 11 bases between the germline ends. CDR3 length equals 13 residues.

The rearrangement joins TRBV2 to TRBJ2-5; D may be TRBD1 (5 bases). V dropped 1 base and J dropped 2 bases, with 8 bases sitting between them. The length of the CDR3 is 14 residues. The germline V gene has CDR1 SNHLY and CDR2 FYNNEI. CDR3 DNA sequence: TGTGCCAGCAGTGAAGGGGGCCCACAAGAGACCCAGTACTTC. Its protein is CASSEGGPQETQYF.

The J gene is TRBJ2-7, the V gene TRBV5-4; D call uncertain. This CDR3 is built from 11 residues. Germline CDR1 reads SGHNT; CDR2 reads YYREEE (reference sequence). V gave up 3 bases and J gave up 6 bases, with 7 bases separating them. The CDR3 DNA reads as TGTGCCAGCAGCTCCCCCTCCGAGCAGTACTTC. Amino acid sequence: CASSSPSEQYF. Full variable domain (missing parts from reference TRBV5-4 and TRBJ2-7): ETGVTQSPTHLIKTRGQQVTLRCSSQSGHNTVSWYQQALGQGPQFIFQYYREEENGRGNFPPRFSGLQFPNYSSELNVNALELDDSALYLCASSSPSEQYFGPGTRLTVT.

This clone was detected a few times. The rearrangement uses TRBV30 and TRBJ2-6; D not resolved. V lost 0 bases and J lost 3, with 6 bases in between. The germline CDR1 and CDR2 sequences are GTSNPN and SVGIG (reference sequence). The length of the CDR3 is 14 residues. This CDR3 reads CAWSVQFGANVLTF. The DNA for the CDR3 is TGTGCCTGGAGTGTACAATTTGGGGCCAACGTCCTGACTTTC.

The V call is TRBV2, the J call TRBJ1-2, with unresolved D. This CDR3 spans 12 amino acids. The germline V and J ends were trimmed by 6 bases and 2 bases, with 7 bases remaining between them. Per the germline V gene, CDR1 is SNHLY and CDR2 is FYNNEI. The CDR3 DNA follows: TGTGCCAGCAGGGCGGAGAACTATGGCTACACCTTC. Encoded protein: CASRAENYGYTF.

The V and J genes are TRBV9 and TRBJ1-5, with unresolved D. Germline V gene sequence: CDR1 SGDLS, CDR2 YYNGEE. V lost 0 bases to trimming and J lost 6 bases, with 13 bases between them. The CDR3 covers 15 residues. The CDR3: CASSVGFLAGQPQHF. CDR3 nucleotide sequence: TGTGCCAGCAGCGTAGGGTTCCTGGCAGGTCAGCCCCAGCATTTT. Together with reference TRBV9 and TRBJ1-5, the CDR3 gives the full variable domain: DSGVTQTPKHLITATGQRVTLRCSPRSGDLSVYWYQQSLDQGLQFLIQYYNGEERAKGNILERFSAQQFPDLHSELNLSSLELGDSALYFCASSVGFLAGQPQHFGDGTRLSIL.

This clone was seen a few times. In DNA form, the CDR3 reads TGTGCCAGCAAAGGACTGGCCGCCTACAATGAGCAGTTCTTC. This encodes CASKGLAAYNEQFF. The V gene is TRBV6-5, the J gene TRBJ2-1; D perhaps matches TRBD2 (5 bases). Looked up from germline, CDR1 is MNHEY and CDR2 is SVGAGI. Trimming removed 7 bases at V and 2 bases at J, with 12 bases between. The CDR3 is made up of 14 amino acids.

A few counts support this clone. This chain connects TRBV6-6 to TRBJ1-1; D gene uncertain. Germline V gene sequence: CDR1 MNHNY, CDR2 SVGAGI (reference sequence). Trimming removed 6 bases at V and 10 bases at J, with 21 bases between. CDR3 length: 14 amino acids. CDR3 region: CASRSWEAGEGAFF. The CDR3 DNA follows: TGTGCCAGCAGATCCTGGGAGGCGGGAGAAGGAGCTTTCTTT.

The genes are TRBV4-2 and TRBJ2-5, with unresolved D. Germline assignment: CDR1 LGHNA and CDR2 YNFKEQ. The length of the CDR3 is 14 residues. Trimming pared 0 bases from V and 1 base from J, leaving 6 bases between. The CDR3: CASSQDLLQETQYF. The CDR3 DNA sequence: TGTGCCAGCAGCCAAGATCTTCTCCAAGAGACCCAGTACTTC.

The rearrangement uses TRBV6-5 and TRBJ1-2, with 7 bases matching TRBD1. The CDR3 spans 13 residues. Per germline, CDR1 MNHEY and CDR2 SVGAGI. Trimming at V came to 6 bases and at J to 4 bases, leaving 5 bases not matched to a gene. The CDR3 region has the DNA TGTGCCAGCAGGGCACAGGGGCTCTATGGCTACACCTTC. Translation: CASRAQGLYGYTF.

A few counts support this clone. V usage is TRBV9 and J usage is TRBJ1-1; 9 bases agree with TRBD1. This CDR3 has 15 residues. Looked up from germline, CDR1 is SGDLS and CDR2 is YYNGEE. The V segment lost 2 bases and the J segment 3 bases; nucleotides outside the gene matches: 5. The CDR3 DNA sequence: TGTGCCAGCAGCGTGGTTGGACAGGGGCACACTGAAGCTTTCTTT. Its translation: CASSVVGQGHTEAFF.

This clone was detected only a few times. The chain combines TRBV29-1 with TRBJ1-1; D may be TRBD1 (6 bases). CDR1 is SQVTM, CDR2 ANQGSEA, per germline. The V end lost 7 bases, the J end lost 0 bases, and 18 bases lay between the germline ends. The CDR3 is 15 residues long. Here the CDR3 reads CSAAKGGRLNTEAFF. CDR3 DNA: TGCAGCGCAGCTAAGGGGGGGCGACTGAACACTGAAGCTTTCTTT.

V is TRBV21-1 and J is TRBJ2-7; whether TRBD1, the table's D call, matches the DNA was not checked. TRBV21-1 is a pseudogene locus. The length of the CDR3 is 14 residues. The CDR3 protein is CASYKQGEPYEQYF. CDR3 nucleotide sequence: TGTGCCAGCTACAAACAGGGGGAACCCTACGAGCAGTACTTC.

The V call is TRBV9, the J call TRBJ1-2, with D perhaps matching TRBD1 (5 bases). CDR3 length: 15 residues. Germline assignment: CDR1 SGDLS and CDR2 YYNGEE. The ends were cut back, 0 bases at V and 4 bases at J, with 13 bases in the middle. Written as DNA, the CDR3 is TGTGCCAGCAGCGTAGACCCGGGCGGGGGCTATGGCTACACCTTC. Residues: CASSVDPGGGYGYTF.

V is TRBV18 and J is TRBJ2-1; D is possibly TRBD1 (5 bases). Germline-derived CDR1 and CDR2 are KGHSH and LQKENI. CDR3 length: 15 residues. V dropped 1 base and J dropped 1 base, with 8 bases sitting between them. CDR3 sequence reads: CASSPRAGSYNEQFF. The CDR3 nucleotides are TGTGCCAGCTCACCACGGGCAGGGTCCTACAATGAGCAGTTCTTC. Supplemented by reference TRBV18 and TRBJ2-1, the full variable domain reads NAGVMQNPRHLVRRRGQEARLRCSPMKGHSHVYWYRQLPEEGLKFMVYLQKENIIDESGMPKERFSAEFPKEGPSILRIQQVVRGDSAAYFCASSPRAGSYNEQFFGPGTRLTVL.

This clone was picked up a small number of times. V gene TRBV30 combines with J gene TRBJ1-1; D call uncertain. CDR3 length: 14 residues. V lost 0 bases, J lost 6 bases, and 14 bases lay in between. Germline CDR1 reads GTSNPN; CDR2 reads SVGIG (reference sequence). Here the CDR3 DNA reads TGTGCCTGGAGTGTAAGTCGGGTGAGGGCTGAAGCTTTCTTT. It codes for CAWSVSRVRAEAFF.

This clone was observed a handful of times. The sample contains more than one DNA sequence encoding this CDR3. The chain carries TRBV5-4 and TRBJ2-3; 10 bases fit TRBD2. Trimming at V came to 0 bases and at J to 3 bases, leaving 1 base not matched to a gene. CDR1 and CDR2 (germline): SGHNT, YYREEE (reference sequence). The CDR3 covers 15 residues. CDR3 loop: CASSLVTSGTDTQYF. CDR3 bases: TGTGCCAGCAGCTTGGTGACTAGCGGGACAGATACGCAGTATTTT.

This clone was counted a few times. The CDR3 sequence: CASSAGGLNEKLFF. CDR3 coding DNA: TGTGCCAGCAGCGCCGGAGGCCTTAATGAAAAACTGTTTTTT. The chain employs TRBV9 and TRBJ1-4; no clear D gene. Trimming removed 3 bases from V and 4 bases from J, with 10 bases in between. The CDR3 has 14 amino acids. Per the germline V gene, CDR1 is SGDLS and CDR2 is YYNGEE.

CDR3 amino acids: CASSLVSTSPTQYF. The CDR3 nucleotides are TGTGCCAGCAGCTTAGTATCTACTAGTCCCACGCAGTATTTT. The chain combines TRBV11-2 with TRBJ2-3; possible D gene TRBD2, 5 bases. The CDR3 length is 14 residues. CDR1 is SGHAT and CDR2 is FQNNGV in the germline V gene. V lost 1 base and J lost 9, with 14 bases in between.

In its sample, this clone was seen a few times. This chain joins TRBV7-2 and TRBJ1-6; a weak D match, TRBD1 (5 bases). The V gene's germline CDR1 is SGHTA and CDR2 FQGNSA. Trimming left V 5 bases short and J 10 bases short, with 9 bases between. CDR3 length: 12 amino acids. The CDR3 reads CASSRQLSPLHF. CDR3 nucleotides: TGTGCCAGCAGCCGACAGCTATCACCCCTCCACTTT.

As DNA, the CDR3 is TGTGCCAGCAGTCCCCTAGGGGACTTTAACACTGAAGCTTTCTTT. Translation gives CASSPLGDFNTEAFF. V is TRBV28 and J is TRBJ1-1; TRBD1 might be the D (5 bases). The CDR3 runs 15 residues. Germline-derived CDR1 and CDR2 are MDHEN and SYDVKM. Trimming removed 5 bases from V and 2 bases from J, with 15 bases in between.